This T cell receptor (beta chain) was sequenced during a study of T cell responses to AZD1222 COVID-19 vaccine. Study-wide results and caveats: Clonal diversity may have been underestimated in mostly white British donors.

With respect to this clone: The antigen remains unidentified.

Germline CDR1 SEHNR, CDR2 FQNEAQ (reference sequence). The V and J ends lost 5 bases and 10 bases respectively, with 15 bases between them. The CDR3 extends over 12 amino acids. Only in-frame clones appear in the TCRdb table, and some are missing; sequencing was by immunoSEQ multiplex PCR. This sample has more than 150,000 clones, with approximately 91% found just once. The chain is built from TRBV7-9 and TRBJ2-7; no clear D gene. The clonotype originates from an adult in good health. The material sequenced was peripheral blood, taken on day 0 of AZD1222 vaccination. The DNA of the CDR3 is TGTGCCAGCAGCCCGTTGGCTCTCCCACAGTACTTC. Protein: CASSPLALPQYF.